This T cell receptor (beta chain) was sequenced during a study of tumor-infiltrating lymphocytes in oesophageal squamous cell carcinoma. TCRdb recomputed calls from the PCR reads with MiXCR, one row per CDR3 protein. Here the sample spans just under 20,000 distinct CDR3 sequences, roughly 43% being singletons. A few counts support this clonotype. The receptor was derived from a male donor with esophageal squamous cell carcinoma. Input material: normal esophageal tissue next to the tumor.

Here the CDR3 DNA reads TGTGCCAGCAGCGCTGCCGCTGGCACAGATACGCAGTATTTT. Residues: CASSAAAGTDTQYF. The genes are TRBV7-2 and TRBJ2-3; D is ambiguous. V lost 5 bases, J lost 1 base, and 10 bases lay in between. Per germline, CDR1 SGHTA and CDR2 FQGNSA. This CDR3 has 14 amino acids.